One sample yielded the 24 T cell receptor beta chains listed below, sequenced in a study of blood T cell repertoires in COVID-19. Clones were read by immunoSEQ multiplex PCR, and TCRdb kept only the in-frame ones, dropping some. The data contain some 250,000 clones, about 90% of them singletons. The material sequenced was peripheral blood. The source is a man in his sixties who had recovered from COVID-19.

The CDR3 nucleotides read TGTGCCAGCAGCGCGGGACAGAGCTCCTACAATGAGCAGTTCTTC. As protein: CASSAGQSSYNEQFF. The gene calls are TRBV9 and TRBJ2-1, with 7 positions matching TRBD1. In germline, CDR1 is SGDLS, CDR2 YYNGEE. The CDR3 consists of 15 residues. After removal of 3 bases from V and 0 bases from J, the junction contained 3 bases not matched to a gene.

The chain is built from TRBV5-6 and TRBJ2-6; 12 nucleotides agree with TRBD1. CDR1 is SGHDT, CDR2 YYEEEE, per germline. With 4 bases clipped from V and 4 bases from J, the junction kept 9 bases outside the gene matches. This CDR3 has 18 amino acids. The CDR3 DNA reads TGTGCCAGCAGCACACCGGGACAGGGGGCCGGAGGGGCCAACGTCCTGACTTTC. This translates into CASSTPGQGAGGANVLTF.

J is TRBJ1-2 and V is TRBV7-6; D unresolved. The CDR3 has 11 residues. Germline V gene lookup returns CDR1 SGHVS and CDR2 FNYEAQ. Trimming removed 1 base from V and 8 bases from J, with 5 bases in between. The CDR3 bases are TGTGCCAGCAGCTTAGTAAGCGGCTACACCTTC. Protein product: CASSLVSGYTF.

The chain couples TRBV28 to TRBJ2-7, with D tentatively TRBD1 (7 bases). Germline V lookup: CDR1 MDHEN, CDR2 SYDVKM. This CDR3 contains 14 residues. With 6 bases removed from V and 4 bases from J, the gap between germline ends came to 16 bases. In DNA, the CDR3 is TGTGCCAGCAGCCTACTGACAGGGACTTACGAGCAGTACTTC. Translation gives CASSLLTGTYEQYF.

V gene TRBV5-6 combines with J gene TRBJ2-7, with a possible D match to TRBD1 (5 bases). Trimming left V 4 bases short and J 3 bases short, with 17 bases between. Germline assignment: CDR1 SGHDT and CDR2 YYEEEE. The CDR3 runs 15 residues. CDR3 in DNA: TGTGCCAGCAGCCCAACAGGTACCCGAGGCTACGAGCAGTACGTC. Amino acids: CASSPTGTRGYEQYV.

The chain uses TRBV5-1 and TRBJ2-7; tentatively, D is TRBD1 (5 bases). Germline CDR1 SGHRS, CDR2 YFSETQ. V was pared by 3 bases and J by 3 bases, with 16 bases between. The CDR3 length is 15 residues. The CDR3 bases are TGCGCCAGCAGCTGTCACCGACAGACCCACTACGAGCAGTACGTC. Protein: CASSCHRQTHYEQYV.

The V and J genes are TRBV19 and TRBJ2-2; tentatively, D is TRBD2 (5 bases). V was trimmed by 1 base and J by 5 bases, leaving 14 bases between them. The CDR3 extends over 16 amino acids. The germline V gene encodes CDR1 LNHDA and CDR2 SQIVND (reference sequence). The CDR3 sequence: CASSIVRGWPTGELFF. The DNA for the CDR3 is TGTGCCAGTAGTATAGTGAGAGGGTGGCCGACCGGGGAGCTGTTTTTT.

The chain is built from TRBV6-5 and TRBJ1-2; no clear D gene. CDR3 length: 15 amino acids. Germline CDR1 and CDR2: MNHEY and SVGAGI. V lost 0 bases to trimming and J lost 3 bases, with 11 bases between them. Here the CDR3 reads CASSYSDTGDYGYTF. CDR3 coding DNA: TGTGCCAGCAGTTACTCTGACACCGGCGACTATGGCTACACCTTC.

The genes are TRBV5-1 and TRBJ1-1, with TRBD1 as a possible D gene (6 bases). CDR1 is SGHRS and CDR2 is YFSETQ in the germline V gene. Trimming took 2 bases from V and 1 from J, leaving 6 bases between them. The CDR3 has 13 amino acids. The CDR3 here is CASSLQGNTEAFF. Here the CDR3 DNA reads TGCGCCAGCAGCTTACAGGGGAACACTGAAGCTTTCTTT.

There are a few counts of this clone. The chain joins TRBV18 to TRBJ2-5; D gene ambiguous. The CDR3 length is 12 residues. CDR1 KGHSH and CDR2 LQKENI come from the germline V gene. V shed 4 bases and J shed 5 bases, with 8 bases lying between them. CDR3 sequence reads: CASSREMETQYF. The CDR3 DNA reads as TGTGCCAGCTCACGAGAGATGGAGACCCAGTACTTC.

This chain connects TRBV6-6 to TRBJ1-2; D possibly corresponds to TRBD1 (5 bases). Trimming left V 0 bases short and J 3 bases short, with 8 bases between. Germline V gene data show CDR1 as MNHNY and CDR2 as SVGAGI (reference sequence). There are 14 residues in the CDR3. CDR3 sequence: CASSYSGGDYGYTF. CDR3 DNA sequence: TGTGCCAGCAGTTACTCTGGAGGGGACTATGGCTACACCTTC.

The chain is built from TRBV5-1 and TRBJ1-1, with D maybe TRBD1 (6 bases). V gave up 4 bases and J gave up 1 base, with 11 bases separating them. Per germline, CDR1 SGHRS and CDR2 YFSETQ. This CDR3 is built from 14 residues. The CDR3 sequence is CASSTLTGNTEAFF. The CDR3 nucleotides are TGCGCCAGCAGCACCCTGACAGGGAACACTGAAGCTTTCTTT.

The chain has TRBV6-1 and TRBJ1-4, with 10 bases aligning to TRBD1. CDR3 length: 17 amino acids. V lost 0 bases and J lost 8; bases outside the gene matches: 9. The germline V gene encodes CDR1 MNHNS and CDR2 SASEGT. CDR3 nucleotides: TGTGCCAGCAGTGAAGCGTATTACGGGACAGGGGACGAAAAACTGTTTTTT. Translating gives CASSEAYYGTGDEKLFF.

V usage is TRBV6-2 or TRBV6-3 and J usage is TRBJ2-2, with 10 bases matching TRBD2. Germline CDR1 MNHEY, CDR2 SVGEGT. V lost 0 bases and J lost 0; bases outside the gene matches: 7. CDR3 length: 19 amino acids. This CDR3 is CASSYSRERGGPNTGELFF. The CDR3 DNA is TGTGCCAGCAGTTACTCGAGGGAGCGGGGGGGACCGAACACCGGGGAGCTGTTTTTT.

The chain couples TRBV7-2 to TRBJ1-2, with D possibly TRBD1 on 5 matching bases. V lost 5 bases and J lost 3, with 13 bases in between. Germline V gene data show CDR1 as SGHTA and CDR2 as FQGNSA. CDR3 length equals 14 residues. CDR3 sequence reads: CASSQGPSDYGYTF. The CDR3, as DNA: TGTGCCAGCAGCCAGGGCCCATCTGACTATGGCTACACCTTC.

This chain uses TRBV6-2 or TRBV6-3 with TRBJ2-1, with TRBD2 matching 8 bases. J gave up 8 bases and V 6 bases, and 9 bases lay outside the gene matches. The CDR3 loop spans 14 amino acids. Per germline, CDR1 MNHEY and CDR2 SVGEGT. The CDR3 spells CASSPPSGSHEQFF. CDR3 sequence (DNA): TGTGCCAGCAGCCCGCCTAGCGGGTCACATGAGCAGTTCTTC.

The rearrangement joins TRBV5-4 to TRBJ2-2, with 10 bases identical to TRBD2. V shed 0 bases, J shed 0 bases, and the junction held 8 bases outside the gene matches. CDR1 is SGHNT, CDR2 YYREEE, per germline (reference sequence). The CDR3 has 19 residues. CDR3 coding DNA: TGTGCCAGCAGCTTGGCTCGTGGCAGCGGGGGGGCGAACACCGGGGAGCTGTTTTTT. Protein: CASSLARGSGGANTGELFF.

The chain combines TRBV3-1 (or the pseudogene TRBV3-2) with TRBJ1-2; 7 bases fit TRBD1. CDR1 and CDR2 (germline): LGHDT, YNNKEL (reference sequence). This CDR3 has 16 amino acids. Trimming at V came to 2 bases and at J to 5 bases, leaving 11 bases not matched to a gene. The CDR3, as DNA: TGTGCCAGCAGCCAAAAGGCGTCAGGGGGAGAGTATGGCTACACCTTC. Protein product: CASSQKASGGEYGYTF.

The rearrangement links TRBV7-6 to TRBJ2-5; D is possibly TRBD2 (5 bases). This CDR3 is built from 19 residues. The V and J ends lost 3 bases and 5 bases respectively, with 28 bases between them. Germline values: CDR1 SGHVS, CDR2 FNYEAQ. CDR3 protein: CASSFPLVRRAESRETQYF. The CDR3 DNA is TGTGCCAGCAGCTTCCCACTCGTGCGGCGGGCGGAGAGCCGGGAGACCCAGTACTTC.

The chain carries TRBV7-2 and TRBJ1-2; 7 nucleotides line up with TRBD1. Germline V lookup: CDR1 SGHTA, CDR2 FQGNSA. V shed 0 bases, J shed 7 bases, and the junction held 14 bases outside the gene matches. The CDR3 length is 17 residues. The CDR3 sequence is CASSLAGTAYLGGGYTF. DNA for the CDR3: TGTGCCAGCAGCTTAGCGGGGACAGCCTACCTCGGGGGTGGCTACACCTTC.

The rearrangement uses TRBV6-5 and TRBJ2-7; D is possibly TRBD1 (6 bases). Germline assignment: CDR1 MNHEY and CDR2 SVGAGI. The V and J ends lost 4 bases and 4 bases respectively, with 20 bases between them. The CDR3 sequence is 16 residues long. In nucleotides, the CDR3 is TGTGCCAGCAGTTCCATCCTTGACAGGCCCACATACGAGCAGTACGTC. Translation gives CASSSILDRPTYEQYV.

This rearrangement joins TRBV24-1 to TRBJ1-2; 8 bases line up with TRBD1. The V gene's germline CDR1 is KGHDR and CDR2 SFDVKD. The CDR3 totals 14 residues. Germline trimming cut 3 bases from V and 4 bases from J; bases unmatched to any gene: 3. CDR3 DNA sequence: TGTGCCACCAGTGATGCCGGGACAGGCTATGGCTACACCTTC. Protein: CATSDAGTGYGYTF.

The chain recombines TRBV9 with TRBJ1-6; D call uncertain. The CDR3 consists of 15 residues. Trimming took 0 bases from V and 14 from J, leaving 18 bases between them. CDR1 SGDLS and CDR2 YYNGEE come from the germline V gene. The CDR3, as DNA: TGTGCCAGCAGCGTAGACCAGAGAGGCGGGTCGGCCCTCCACTTT. Its protein product is CASSVDQRGGSALHF.

This clone was observed a handful of times. This rearrangement joins TRBV5-1 to TRBJ1-6; 8 bases match TRBD1. The CDR3 totals 16 residues. CDR1 and CDR2 from the germline V gene are SGHRS and YFSETQ. V gave up 3 bases and J gave up 0 bases; unmatched junction bases: 2. The chain's CDR3 is CASSWTGNSYNSPLHF. The CDR3 coding sequence is TGCGCCAGCAGCTGGACAGGGAACTCCTATAATTCACCCCTCCACTTT.